Shown below are 8 T cell receptor beta chains from a single sample sequenced in a study of cytomegalovirus exposure and HLA in healthy donors. 60 Vbeta and 13 Jbeta primers were used in PCR. Method: immunoSEQ multiplex PCR; TCRdb's copy keeps in-frame clones and lacks some. Here the sample spans 100,000 or so clones, 75% to 80% being singletons. The specimen was PBMCs. The receptors here all came from a male donor in good health and CMV-seropositive.

The chain is built from TRBV5-4 and TRBJ2-3, with 12 bases fitting TRBD2. This CDR3 has 15 amino acids. With 0 bases clipped from V and 4 bases from J, the junction kept 0 bases outside the gene matches. Germline CDR1 SGHNT, CDR2 YYREEE (reference sequence). The CDR3 is CASSLGTSGADTQYF. The CDR3 DNA follows: TGTGCCAGCAGCTTGGGGACTAGCGGGGCAGATACGCAGTATTTT.

CDR3 protein: CASSPYRGLANTGELFF. The CDR3 DNA reads TGTGCCAGCAGCCCATACAGGGGTCTAGCGAACACCGGGGAGCTGTTTTTT. The chain couples TRBV5-6 to TRBJ2-2; 7 bases are a match to TRBD1. The CDR3 spans 17 residues. V dropped 4 bases and J dropped 0; count of bases not matched to a gene: 9. Germline V gives CDR1 SGHDT, CDR2 YYEEEE.

The chain recombines TRBV27 with TRBJ2-1; 7 positions agree with TRBD1. V trimming: 4 bases; J trimming: 7 bases; junction bases outside the gene matches: 7. This CDR3 spans 14 amino acids. Germline V lookup: CDR1 MNHEY, CDR2 SMNVEV (reference sequence). CDR3 DNA: TGTGCCAGCAGTTACGGACAGGTGTGGAATGAGCAGTTCTTC. It translates to CASSYGQVWNEQFF.

This clone is a singleton in its sample. CDR3 region: CASSPGEGAGETQYF. The CDR3, as DNA: TGTGCCAGCAGTCCCGGGGAGGGCGCGGGAGAGACCCAGTACTTC. The chain combines TRBV7-9 with TRBJ2-5, with 7 bases aligning to TRBD2. The germline V gene has CDR1 SEHNR and CDR2 FQNEAQ (reference sequence). The CDR3 has 15 residues. V gave up 6 bases and J gave up 4 bases; unmatched junction bases: 11.

The rearrangement joins TRBV18 to TRBJ2-2, with TRBD1 as a possible D gene (6 bases). The CDR3 sequence is 17 residues long. Per germline, CDR1 KGHSH and CDR2 LQKENI. Trimming removed 3 bases from V and 6 bases from J, with 20 bases in between. Here the CDR3 reads CASSPPGNREGAGELFF. DNA for the CDR3: TGTGCCAGCTCACCTCCCGGGAACAGGGAAGGCGCCGGGGAGCTGTTTTTT.

This sequence joins TRBV7-9 and TRBJ1-2; D is perhaps TRBD1 (5 bases). Per the germline V gene, CDR1 is SEHNR and CDR2 is FQNEAQ (reference sequence). V lost 4 bases to trimming and J lost 6 bases, with 9 bases between them. The CDR3 contains 12 residues. The CDR3 DNA is TGTGCCAGCAGCTCCAGGGTCGATGGCTACACCTTC. This sequence encodes CASSSRVDGYTF.

The rearrangement links TRBV25-1 to TRBJ2-3, with unresolved D. This CDR3 contains 14 residues. Per the germline V gene, CDR1 is MGHDK and CDR2 is SYGVNS. V was cut by 7 bases and J by 5 bases, with 16 bases left in between. In nucleotides, the CDR3 is TGTGCCAGCATGACCACAGTCTGCAGAGATACGCAGTATTTT. As protein: CASMTTVCRDTQYF.

The V and J genes are TRBV7-9 and TRBJ1-1; TRBD1 matches 7 bases. This CDR3 contains 13 residues. The J segment lost 0 bases and the V segment lost 5 bases, leaving 0 bases of the junction unmatched. The germline V gene has CDR1 SEHNR and CDR2 FQNEAQ (reference sequence). CDR3 DNA: TGTGCCAGCAGCACAGGGGTGAACACTGAAGCTTTCTTT. The encoded protein is CASSTGVNTEAFF.